Each of the 9 T cell receptor beta chains below was sequenced from the same sample in a study of regulatory T cells in long-lasting Graves disease. With iRepertoire HTBI primers and Arm-PCR of CDR3 regions, TCR beta libraries were built. Each CDR3 protein is one row after TCRdb ran MiXCR on the multiplex PCR reads. The sample consists of roughly 400,000 distinct CDR3 sequences, less than 25% of them appearing once. Time point described: persistent/refractory GD, antithyroid drugs over 5 years with positive TRAb. Preparation of the TCR library used RNA extracted from PBMCs. Material: peripheral blood mononuclear cells (PBMCs), obtained when the disease was refractory, from a patient treated with antithyroid drugs. Receptors were obtained from a female donor with Graves disease.

The sample holds many counts of this clonotype. This sequence joins TRBV2 and TRBJ1-2; the match to TRBD1 covers 7 bases. After removal of 0 bases from V and 5 bases from J, the junction contained 6 bases not matched to a gene. Per the germline V gene, CDR1 is SNHLY and CDR2 is FYNNEI. The CDR3 extends over 15 amino acids. Here the CDR3 DNA reads TGTGCCAGCAGTGAAGCGGGGCAGGGGGTGTATGGCTACACCTTC. Residues: CASSEAGQGVYGYTF.

V is TRBV24-1 and J is TRBJ2-1; TRBD1 matches at 8 bases. V lost 3 bases, J lost 3 bases, and 3 bases stayed unmatched. This CDR3 has 15 residues. The germline V gene has CDR1 KGHDR and CDR2 SFDVKD. CDR3 sequence (DNA): TGTGCCACCAGTGATCCAGGACAGGGCTACAATGAGCAGTTCTTC. This codes for CATSDPGQGYNEQFF.

J is TRBJ2-6 and V is TRBV6-1; D gene ambiguous. Germline CDR1 and CDR2: MNHNS and SASEGT. This CDR3 is built from 16 residues. Trimming stripped 5 bases from V and 3 bases from J, with 14 bases between. The CDR3 DNA sequence: TGTGCCAGCAGTCGGCAGAGTCCGGGTGGGGCCAACGTCCTGACTTTC. Amino acids: CASSRQSPGGANVLTF.

This clonotype was recorded many times. The chain joins TRBV30 to TRBJ1-2, with D perhaps matching TRBD1 (5 bases). The ends were cut back, 2 bases at V and 5 bases at J, with 15 bases in the middle. CDR1 is GTSNPN, CDR2 SVGIG, per germline (reference sequence). This CDR3 is 14 amino acids long. CDR3 in DNA: TGTGCCTGGAGTTGGGGACTCCTCTCGTATGGCTACACCTTC. Protein product: CAWSWGLLSYGYTF.

Ten or more counts support this clonotype. The genes are TRBV28 and TRBJ2-7, with 7 bases aligning to TRBD2. Germline lookup yields CDR1 MDHEN and CDR2 SYDVKM. Losses at the gene ends were 6 bases for V and 4 bases for J; bases not matched to a gene: 12. CDR3 length: 15 amino acids. The CDR3 sequence is CASSGGSVAGYEQYF. The DNA of the CDR3 is TGTGCCAGCAGCGGCGGGAGTGTGGCGGGTTACGAGCAGTACTTC.

This clonotype was counted many times. This sequence joins TRBV2 and TRBJ2-7, with 9 bases aligning to TRBD1. The CDR3 extends over 14 amino acids. Looked up from germline, CDR1 is SNHLY and CDR2 is FYNNEI. V lost 4 bases to trimming and J lost 5 bases; unmatched junction nucleotides: 6. CDR3 loop: CASSGGQGVHEQYF. The DNA for the CDR3 is TGTGCCAGCAGTGGGGGACAGGGAGTCCACGAGCAGTACTTC.

This clonotype was detected a few times. The chain couples TRBV12-3 or TRBV12-4 to TRBJ2-3; TRBD2 matches at 11 bases. The CDR3 consists of 17 residues. Germline trimming cut 4 bases from V and 8 bases from J; bases unmatched to any gene: 14. The CDR3 region is CASSSLGASGRRGTQYF. The CDR3 DNA sequence: TGTGCCAGCAGTTCGCTGGGGGCTAGCGGGAGGAGGGGTACGCAGTATTTT.

This clonotype was seen a few times. The chain employs TRBV30 and TRBJ2-7; maybe TRBD1 (6 bases). Trimming left V 0 bases short and J 0 bases short, with 12 bases between. This CDR3 is 15 amino acids long. Germline V gene data show CDR1 as GTSNPN and CDR2 as SVGIG (reference sequence). CDR3 in DNA: TGTGCCTGGAGTGTACCAGGGGCCAACTCCTACGAGCAGTACTTC. It codes for CAWSVPGANSYEQYF.

This clonotype was seen ten or more times. The rearrangement links TRBV11-2 to TRBJ2-7, with D perhaps assigned TRBD1 or TRBD2 (5 bases each). CDR3 length equals 12 residues. V dropped 2 bases and J dropped 8 bases, with 10 bases sitting between them. CDR1 and CDR2 (germline): SGHAT, FQNNGV. Here the CDR3 reads CASSLRDGKQYF. The CDR3 DNA is TGTGCCAGCAGCTTAAGGGACGGGAAGCAGTACTTC.